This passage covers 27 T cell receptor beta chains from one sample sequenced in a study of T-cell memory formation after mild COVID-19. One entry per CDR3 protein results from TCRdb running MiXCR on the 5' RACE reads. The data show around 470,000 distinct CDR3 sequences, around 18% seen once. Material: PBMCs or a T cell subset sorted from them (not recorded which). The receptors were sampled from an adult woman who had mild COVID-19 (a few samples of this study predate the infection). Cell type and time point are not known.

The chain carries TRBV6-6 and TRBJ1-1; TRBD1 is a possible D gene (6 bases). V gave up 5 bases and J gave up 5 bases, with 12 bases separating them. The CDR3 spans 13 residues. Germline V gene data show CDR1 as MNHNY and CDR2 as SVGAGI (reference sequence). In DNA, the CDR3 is TGTGCCAGCAGTCCAGGGGTGGTGACTGAAGCTTTCTTT. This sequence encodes CASSPGVVTEAFF.

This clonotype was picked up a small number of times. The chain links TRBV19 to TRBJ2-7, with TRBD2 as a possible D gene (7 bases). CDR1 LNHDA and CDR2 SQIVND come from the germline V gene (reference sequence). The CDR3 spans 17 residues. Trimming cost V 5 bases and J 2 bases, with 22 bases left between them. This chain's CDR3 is CASSEGDTLAGAYEQYF. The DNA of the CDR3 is TGTGCCAGTAGTGAGGGGGATACGTTGGCGGGAGCCTACGAGCAGTACTTC.

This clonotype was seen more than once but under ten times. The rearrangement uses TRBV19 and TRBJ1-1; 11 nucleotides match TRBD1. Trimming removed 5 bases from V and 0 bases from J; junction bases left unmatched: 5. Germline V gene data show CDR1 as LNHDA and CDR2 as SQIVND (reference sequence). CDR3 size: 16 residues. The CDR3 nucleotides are TGTGCCAGTAGTGGGGGACAGGGGGTGTTGAACACTGAAGCTTTCTTT. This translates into CASSGGQGVLNTEAFF.

Here the CDR3 DNA reads TGCGCCAGCAGCTTGAGTGGACAGCAAGAGACCCAGTACTTC. This codes for CASSLSGQQETQYF. The rearrangement joins TRBV5-1 to TRBJ2-5, with D perhaps matching TRBD1 (6 bases). This CDR3 contains 14 residues. Trimming removed 1 base at V and 2 bases at J, with 9 bases between. The germline V gene encodes CDR1 SGHRS and CDR2 YFSETQ. Complete variable domain (other parts from reference TRBV5-1 and TRBJ2-5): KAGVTQTPRYLIKTRGQQVTLSCSPISGHRSVSWYQQTPGQGLQFLFEYFSETQRNKGNFPGRFSGRQFSNSRSEMNVSTLELGDSALYLCASSLSGQQETQYFGPGTRLLVL.

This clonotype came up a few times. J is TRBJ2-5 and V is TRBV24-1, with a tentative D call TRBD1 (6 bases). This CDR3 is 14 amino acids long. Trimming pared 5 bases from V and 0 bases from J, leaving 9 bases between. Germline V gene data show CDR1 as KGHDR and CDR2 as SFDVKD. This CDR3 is CATSGWTDQETQYF. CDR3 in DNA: TGTGCCACCAGTGGGTGGACAGACCAAGAGACCCAGTACTTC.

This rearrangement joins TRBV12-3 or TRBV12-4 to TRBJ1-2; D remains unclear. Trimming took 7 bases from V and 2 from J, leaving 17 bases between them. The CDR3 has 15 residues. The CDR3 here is CASTLEYRVNYGYTF. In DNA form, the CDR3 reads TGTGCCAGCACCTTGGAGTATCGGGTGAACTATGGCTACACCTTC.

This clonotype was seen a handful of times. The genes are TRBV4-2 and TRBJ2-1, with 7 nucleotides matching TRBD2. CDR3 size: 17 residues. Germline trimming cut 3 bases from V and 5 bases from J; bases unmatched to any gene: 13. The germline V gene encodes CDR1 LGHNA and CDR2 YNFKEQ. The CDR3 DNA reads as TGTGCCAGCAGCCAGCCGACTCTGGTAGCGGGCCACAATGAGCAGTTCTTC. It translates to CASSQPTLVAGHNEQFF.

CDR3 protein: CASSSTGDIQYF. The CDR3 region has the DNA TGCGCCAGCAGCTCGACAGGGGACATTCAGTACTTC. The chain has TRBV5-1 and TRBJ2-4; TRBD1 matches at 8 bases. Germline V lookup: CDR1 SGHRS, CDR2 YFSETQ. V was clipped by 3 bases and J by 8 bases; unmatched bases: 1. This CDR3 is built from 12 residues.

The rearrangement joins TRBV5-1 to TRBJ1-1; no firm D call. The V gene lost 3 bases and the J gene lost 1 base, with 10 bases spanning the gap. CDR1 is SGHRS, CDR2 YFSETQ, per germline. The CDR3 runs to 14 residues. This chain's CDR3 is CASSSLSGNTEAFF. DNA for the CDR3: TGCGCCAGCAGCTCGCTAAGCGGGAACACTGAAGCTTTCTTT.

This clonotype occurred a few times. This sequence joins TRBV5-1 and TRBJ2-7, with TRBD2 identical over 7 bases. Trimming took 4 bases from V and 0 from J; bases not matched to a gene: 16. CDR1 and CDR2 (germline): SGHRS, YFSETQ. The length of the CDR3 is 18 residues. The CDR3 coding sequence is TGCGCCAGCAGCGGGGCGGTCCTAGCGGATACCAGCTCCTACGAGCAGTACTTC. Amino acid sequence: CASSGAVLADTSSYEQYF.

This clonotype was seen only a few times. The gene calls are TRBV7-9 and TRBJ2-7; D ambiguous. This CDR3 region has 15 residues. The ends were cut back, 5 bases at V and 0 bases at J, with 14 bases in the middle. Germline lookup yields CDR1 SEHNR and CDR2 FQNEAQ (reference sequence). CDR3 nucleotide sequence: TGTGCCAGCAGCCCGGTTCCCGGCGCCTCCTACGAGCAGTACTTC. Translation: CASSPVPGASYEQYF.

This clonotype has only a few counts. The chain's CDR3 is CASSRRSGGANNEQFF. CDR3 bases: TGTGCCAGCAGCCGTCGGAGCGGGGGGGCCAACAATGAGCAGTTCTTC. The J gene is TRBJ2-1, the V gene TRBV7-2, with TRBD2 matching 10 bases. Unmatched junction bases numbered 9, after V lost 5 bases and J lost 5 bases. The CDR3 consists of 16 residues. Germline CDR1 and CDR2: SGHTA and FQGNSA.

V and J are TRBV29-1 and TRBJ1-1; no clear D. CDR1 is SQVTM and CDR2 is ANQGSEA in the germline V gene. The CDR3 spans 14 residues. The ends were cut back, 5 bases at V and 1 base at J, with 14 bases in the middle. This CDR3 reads CSVRAFPGNTEAFF. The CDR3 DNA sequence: TGCAGCGTTCGGGCCTTCCCAGGGAACACTGAAGCTTTCTTT.

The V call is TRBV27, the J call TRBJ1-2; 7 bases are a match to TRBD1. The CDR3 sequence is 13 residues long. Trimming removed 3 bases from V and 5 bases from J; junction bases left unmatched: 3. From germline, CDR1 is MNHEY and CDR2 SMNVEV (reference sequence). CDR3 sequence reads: CASSFATGYGYTF. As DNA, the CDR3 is TGTGCCAGCAGTTTCGCGACAGGGTATGGCTACACCTTC.

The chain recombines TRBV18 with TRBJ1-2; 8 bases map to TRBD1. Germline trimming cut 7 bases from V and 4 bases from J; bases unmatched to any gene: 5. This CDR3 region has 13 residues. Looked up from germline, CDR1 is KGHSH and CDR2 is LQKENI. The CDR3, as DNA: TGTGCCAGCTTCGATACAGGGGGCTATGGCTACACCTTC. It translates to CASFDTGGYGYTF. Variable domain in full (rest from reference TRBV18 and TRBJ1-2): NAGVMQNPRHLVRRRGQEARLRCSPMKGHSHVYWYRQLPEEGLKFMVYLQKENIIDESGMPKERFSAEFPKEGPSILRIQQVVRGDSAAYFCASFDTGGYGYTFGSGTRLTVV.

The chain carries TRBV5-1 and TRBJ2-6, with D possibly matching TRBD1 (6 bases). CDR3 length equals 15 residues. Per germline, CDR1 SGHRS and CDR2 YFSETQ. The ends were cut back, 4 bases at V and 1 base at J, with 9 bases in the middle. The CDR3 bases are TGCGCCAGCAGCATACAGGGATCTGGGGCCAACGTCCTGACTTTC. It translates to CASSIQGSGANVLTF.

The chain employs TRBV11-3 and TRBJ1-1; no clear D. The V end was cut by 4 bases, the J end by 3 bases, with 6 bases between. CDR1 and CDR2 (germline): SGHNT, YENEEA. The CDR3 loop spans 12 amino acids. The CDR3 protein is CASSSVYTEAFF. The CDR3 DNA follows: TGTGCCAGCAGCTCCGTTTACACTGAAGCTTTCTTT.

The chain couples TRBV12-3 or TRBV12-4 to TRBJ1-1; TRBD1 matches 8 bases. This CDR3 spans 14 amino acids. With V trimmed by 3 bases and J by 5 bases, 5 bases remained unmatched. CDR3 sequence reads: CASSFPTGETEAFF. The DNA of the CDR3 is TGTGCCAGCAGTTTCCCGACAGGGGAGACTGAAGCTTTCTTT.

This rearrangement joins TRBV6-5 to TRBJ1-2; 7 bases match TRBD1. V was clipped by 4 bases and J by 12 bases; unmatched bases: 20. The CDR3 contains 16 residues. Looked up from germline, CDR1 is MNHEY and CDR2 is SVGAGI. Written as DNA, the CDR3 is TGTGCCAGCAGTTCACCTCTCCTGACGGGGGACAGAAAAAACACCTTC. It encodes CASSSPLLTGDRKNTF.

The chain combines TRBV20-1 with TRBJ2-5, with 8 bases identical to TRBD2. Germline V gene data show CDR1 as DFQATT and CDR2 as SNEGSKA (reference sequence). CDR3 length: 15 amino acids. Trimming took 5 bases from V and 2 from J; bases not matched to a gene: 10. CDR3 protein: CSAGPGTREQETQYF. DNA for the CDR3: TGCAGTGCTGGACCTGGGACTAGGGAACAAGAGACCCAGTACTTC.

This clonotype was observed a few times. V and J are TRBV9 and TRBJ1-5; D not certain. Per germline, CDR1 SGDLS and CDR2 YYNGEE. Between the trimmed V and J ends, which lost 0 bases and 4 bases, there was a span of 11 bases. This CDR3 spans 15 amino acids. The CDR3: CASSVDISGNQPQHF. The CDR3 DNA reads TGTGCCAGCAGCGTAGACATTTCGGGGAATCAGCCCCAGCATTTT.

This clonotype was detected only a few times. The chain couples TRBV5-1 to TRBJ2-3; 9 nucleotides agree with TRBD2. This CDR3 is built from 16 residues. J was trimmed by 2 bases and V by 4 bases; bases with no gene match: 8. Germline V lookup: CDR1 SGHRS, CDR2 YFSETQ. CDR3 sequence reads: CASSHLLAGPTDTQYF. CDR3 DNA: TGCGCCAGCAGCCATCTTCTAGCGGGACCCACAGATACGCAGTATTTT. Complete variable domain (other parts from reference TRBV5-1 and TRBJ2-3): KAGVTQTPRYLIKTRGQQVTLSCSPISGHRSVSWYQQTPGQGLQFLFEYFSETQRNKGNFPGRFSGRQFSNSRSEMNVSTLELGDSALYLCASSHLLAGPTDTQYFGPGTRLTVL.

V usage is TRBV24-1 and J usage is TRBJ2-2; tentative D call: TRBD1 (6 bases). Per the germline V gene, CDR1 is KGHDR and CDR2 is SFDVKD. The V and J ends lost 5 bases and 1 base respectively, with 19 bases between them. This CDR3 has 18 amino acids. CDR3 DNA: TGTGCCACCAGTGGCGGACCAAACAGGGTTTTGAACACCGGGGAGCTGTTTTTT. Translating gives CATSGGPNRVLNTGELFF.

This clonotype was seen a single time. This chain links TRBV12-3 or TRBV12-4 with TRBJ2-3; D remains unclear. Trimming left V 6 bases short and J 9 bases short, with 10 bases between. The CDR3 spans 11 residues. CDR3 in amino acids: CASSYTTTQYF. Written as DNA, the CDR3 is TGTGCCAGCAGCTACACAACCACGCAGTATTTT.

CDR3 loop: CAISHAGAEQYF. CDR3 in DNA: TGTGCCATCAGCCATGCGGGGGCCGAGCAGTACTTC. The chain has TRBV10-3 and TRBJ2-7, with TRBD2 as a possible D gene (7 bases). V shed 6 bases and J shed 6 bases, with 12 bases lying between them. Germline V lookup: CDR1 ENHRY, CDR2 SYGVKD. The CDR3 spans 12 residues.

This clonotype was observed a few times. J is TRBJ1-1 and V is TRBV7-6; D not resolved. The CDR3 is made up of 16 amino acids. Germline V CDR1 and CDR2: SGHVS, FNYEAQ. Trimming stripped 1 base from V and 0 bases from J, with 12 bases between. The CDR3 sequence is CASSLETRSVNTEAFF. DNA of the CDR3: TGTGCCAGCAGCTTAGAAACCAGGAGTGTGAACACTGAAGCTTTCTTT.

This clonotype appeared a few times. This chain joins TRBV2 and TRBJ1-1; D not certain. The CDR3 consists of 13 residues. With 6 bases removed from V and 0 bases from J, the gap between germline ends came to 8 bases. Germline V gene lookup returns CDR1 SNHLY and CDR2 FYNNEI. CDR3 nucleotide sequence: TGTGCCAGCAGCGCCAGGCTGAACACTGAAGCTTTCTTT. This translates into CASSARLNTEAFF.